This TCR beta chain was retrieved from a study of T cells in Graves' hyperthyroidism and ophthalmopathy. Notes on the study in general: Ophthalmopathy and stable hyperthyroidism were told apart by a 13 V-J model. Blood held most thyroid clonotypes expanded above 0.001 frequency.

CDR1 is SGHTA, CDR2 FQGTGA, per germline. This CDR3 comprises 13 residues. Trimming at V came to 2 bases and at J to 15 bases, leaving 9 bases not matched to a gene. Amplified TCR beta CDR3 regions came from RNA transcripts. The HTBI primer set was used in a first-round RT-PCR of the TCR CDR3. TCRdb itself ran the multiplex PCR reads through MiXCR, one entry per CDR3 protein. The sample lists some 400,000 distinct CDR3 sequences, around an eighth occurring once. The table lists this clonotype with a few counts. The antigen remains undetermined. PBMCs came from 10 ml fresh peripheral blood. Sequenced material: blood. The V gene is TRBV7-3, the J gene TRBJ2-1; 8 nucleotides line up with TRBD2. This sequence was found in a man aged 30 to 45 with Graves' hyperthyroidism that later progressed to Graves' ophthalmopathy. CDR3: CASSLYFSGDLFF. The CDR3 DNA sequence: TGTGCCAGCAGCTTATATTTTAGCGGGGATCTGTTCTTC.